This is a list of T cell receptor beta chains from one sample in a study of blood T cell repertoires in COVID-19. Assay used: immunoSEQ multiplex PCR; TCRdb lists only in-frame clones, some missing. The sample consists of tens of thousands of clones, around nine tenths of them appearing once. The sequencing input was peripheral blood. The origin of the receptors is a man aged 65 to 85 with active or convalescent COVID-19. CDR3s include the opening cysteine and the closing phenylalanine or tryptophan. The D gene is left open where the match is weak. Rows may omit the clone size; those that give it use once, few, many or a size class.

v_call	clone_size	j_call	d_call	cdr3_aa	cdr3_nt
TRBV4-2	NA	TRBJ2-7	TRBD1	CASSQGSSGGRYEQYF	TGTGCCAGCAGCCAAGGGTCTTCAGGGGGTCGCTACGAGCAGTACTTC
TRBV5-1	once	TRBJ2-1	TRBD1	CASRRGPGSYNEQFF	TGCGCCAGCAGAAGGGGGCCAGGGTCCTACAATGAGCAGTTCTTC
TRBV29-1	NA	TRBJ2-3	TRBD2	CSVAGTSGGTDTQYF	TGCAGCGTTGCCGGGACTAGCGGGGGCACAGATACGCAGTATTTT
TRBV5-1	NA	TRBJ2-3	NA	CASSLFRDTQYF	TGCGCCAGCAGCTTGTTCCGGGATACGCAGTATTTT
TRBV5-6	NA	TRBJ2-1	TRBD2	CASSSLTSGGSNEQFF	TGTGCCAGCAGCTCCCTGACTAGCGGGGGATCTAATGAGCAGTTCTTC
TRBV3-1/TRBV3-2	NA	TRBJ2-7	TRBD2	CASSRDTSGQYF	TGTGCCAGCAGCCGAGACACTAGCGGGCAGTACTTC
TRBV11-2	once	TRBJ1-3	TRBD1	CASRLGQGGNTIYF	TGTGCCAGCAGATTGGGACAGGGAGGAAACACCATATATTTT
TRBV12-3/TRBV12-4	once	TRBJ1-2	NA	CASSQQERNGYTF	TGTGCCAGCAGCCAACAAGAAAGAAATGGCTACACCTTC
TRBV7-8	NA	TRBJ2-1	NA	CASSILEGEQFF	TGTGCCAGCAGCATACTAGAGGGTGAGCAGTTCTTC
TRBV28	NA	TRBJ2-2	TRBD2	CASRRPSSGRNTGELFF	TGTGCCAGCAGGCGACCCTCTAGCGGGAGAAACACCGGGGAGCTGTTTTTT
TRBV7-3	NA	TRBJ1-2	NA	CASSNRPGSDYGYTF	TGTGCCAGCAGCAACCGCCCGGGTTCGGACTATGGCTACACCTTC
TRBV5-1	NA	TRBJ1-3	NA	CASSLDGSVSGNTIYF	TGCGCCAGCAGCTTGGACGGCAGCGTCTCTGGAAACACCATATATTTT
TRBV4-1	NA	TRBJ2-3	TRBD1	CASSQSGQTSTDTQYF	TGCGCCAGCAGTCAGTCGGGACAGACAAGCACAGATACGCAGTATTTT
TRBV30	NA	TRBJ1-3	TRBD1	CAWSVRGLRGRPGNTIYF	TGTGCCTGGAGTGTACGTGGTCTCAGGGGGCGCCCCGGAAACACCATATATTTT
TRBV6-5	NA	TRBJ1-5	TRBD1	CASRKDRVSNQPQHF	TGTGCCAGCAGGAAGGACAGGGTGAGCAATCAGCCCCAGCATTTT
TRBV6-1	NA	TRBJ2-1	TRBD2	CASSEIGLDSVGQFF	TGTGCCAGCAGTGAAATTGGACTAGATTCAGTAGGGCAGTTCTTC
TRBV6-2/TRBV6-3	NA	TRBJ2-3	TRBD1	CASSLRQGDTDTQYF	TGTGCCAGCAGTCTCAGACAGGGTGACACAGATACGCAGTATTTT
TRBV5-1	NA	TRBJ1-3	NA	CASSLASGYDSVNTIYF	TGCGCCAGCAGCCTTGCGTCAGGATACGATTCTGTGAACACCATATATTTT
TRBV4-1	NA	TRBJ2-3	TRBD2	CASSRWGLAGRTDTQYF	TGCGCCAGCAGCCGTTGGGGACTAGCGGGACGCACAGATACGCAGTATTTT
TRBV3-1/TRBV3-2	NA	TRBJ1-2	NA	CASSQDGVLGGPEHYGYTF	TGTGCCAGCAGCCAAGATGGAGTACTGGGGGGGCCTGAGCACTATGGCTACACCTTC
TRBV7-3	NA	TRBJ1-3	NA	CASSLEGGSGNTIYF	TGTGCCAGCAGCTTAGAAGGGGGCTCTGGAAACACCATATATTTT
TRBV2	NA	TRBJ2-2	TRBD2	CASRGLAGGVGELFF	TGTGCCAGCAGGGGACTAGCGGGAGGCGTCGGGGAGCTGTTTTTT
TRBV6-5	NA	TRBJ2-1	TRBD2	CASTPGTSGRNEQFF	TGTGCCAGCACCCCCGGGACTAGCGGGAGGAATGAGCAGTTCTTC
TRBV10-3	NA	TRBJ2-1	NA	CAIRPSPRQFF	TGTGCCATCAGACCTAGCCCACGGCAGTTCTTC
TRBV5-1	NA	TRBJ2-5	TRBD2	CASSIAGTQETQYF	TGCGCCAGCAGCATAGCGGGAACCCAAGAGACCCAGTACTTC
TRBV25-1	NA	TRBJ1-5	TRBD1	CASSATGGQPQHF	TGTGCCAGCAGCGCGACAGGGGGGCAGCCCCAGCATTTT
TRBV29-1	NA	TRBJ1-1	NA	CSVASPLNTEAFF	TGCAGCGTTGCCTCCCCCCTGAACACTGAAGCTTTCTTT
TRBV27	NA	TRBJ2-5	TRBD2	CASSVRLAQETQYF	TGTGCCAGCAGTGTTCGACTAGCACAAGAGACCCAGTACTTC
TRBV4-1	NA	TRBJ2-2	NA	CASSQEGSLLNTGELFF	TGCGCCAGCAGCCAGGAGGGTAGCCTATTAAACACCGGGGAGCTGTTTTTT